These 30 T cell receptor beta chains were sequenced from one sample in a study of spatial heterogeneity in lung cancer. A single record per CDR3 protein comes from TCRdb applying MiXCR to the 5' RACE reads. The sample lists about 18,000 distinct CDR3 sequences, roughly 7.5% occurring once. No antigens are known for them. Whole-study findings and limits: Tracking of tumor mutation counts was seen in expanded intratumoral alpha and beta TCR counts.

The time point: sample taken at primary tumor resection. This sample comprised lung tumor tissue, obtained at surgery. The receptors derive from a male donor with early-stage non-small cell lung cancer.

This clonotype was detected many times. The CDR3 nucleotides read TGCGCCAGCAGCTTGGGACGGAATAATGAAAAACTGTTTTTT. Translation: CASSLGRNNEKLFF. The chain combines TRBV5-1 with TRBJ1-4; D is uncertain. Germline loops: CDR1 SGHRS, CDR2 YFSETQ. The germline V and J ends were trimmed by 0 bases and 4 bases, with 7 bases remaining between them. The CDR3 is 14 residues long.

The CDR3 sequence is CSAIRGGPDTQYF. The CDR3 coding sequence is TGCAGTGCTATCAGGGGGGGTCCGGATACGCAGTATTTT. The V gene is TRBV20-1, the J gene TRBJ2-3; D assignment may be TRBD1 or TRBD2 (7 bases each). Trimming left V 4 bases short and J 6 bases short, with 14 bases between. Germline CDR1 and CDR2: DFQATT and SNEGSKA (reference sequence). This CDR3 has 13 amino acids.

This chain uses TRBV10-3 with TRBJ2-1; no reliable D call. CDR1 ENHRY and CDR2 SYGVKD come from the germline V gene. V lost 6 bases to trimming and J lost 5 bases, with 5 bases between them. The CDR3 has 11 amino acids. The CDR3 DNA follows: TGTGCCATCAGGGCTAACAATGAGCAGTTCTTC. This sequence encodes CAIRANNEQFF.

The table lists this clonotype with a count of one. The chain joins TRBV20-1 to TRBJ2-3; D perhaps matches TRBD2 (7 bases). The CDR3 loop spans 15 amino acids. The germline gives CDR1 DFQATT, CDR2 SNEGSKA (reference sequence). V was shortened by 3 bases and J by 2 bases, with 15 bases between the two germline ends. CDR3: CSASRRGLTTDTQYF. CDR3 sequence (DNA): TGCAGTGCTAGTCGGCGGGGGCTAACCACAGATACGCAGTATTTT.

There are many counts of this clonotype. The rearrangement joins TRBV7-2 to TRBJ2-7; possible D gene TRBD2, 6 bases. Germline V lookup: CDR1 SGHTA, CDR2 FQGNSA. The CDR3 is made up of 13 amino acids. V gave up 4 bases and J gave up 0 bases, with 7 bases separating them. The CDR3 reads CASSWRGSYEQYF. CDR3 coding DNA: TGTGCCAGCAGCTGGAGGGGCTCCTACGAGCAGTACTTC.

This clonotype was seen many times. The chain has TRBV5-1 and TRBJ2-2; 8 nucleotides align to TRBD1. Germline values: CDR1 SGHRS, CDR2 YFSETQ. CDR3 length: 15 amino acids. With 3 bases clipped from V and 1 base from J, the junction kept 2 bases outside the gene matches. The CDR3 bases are TGCGCCAGCAGCTCCGGGACAGGGAACACCGGGGAGCTGTTTTTT. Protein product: CASSSGTGNTGELFF.

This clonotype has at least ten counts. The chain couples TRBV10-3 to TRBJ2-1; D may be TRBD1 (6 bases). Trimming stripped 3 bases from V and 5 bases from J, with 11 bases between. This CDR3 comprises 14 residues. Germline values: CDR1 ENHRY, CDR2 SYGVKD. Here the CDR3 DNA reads TGTGCCATCAGTGATAGGGGGAAGGACAATGAGCAGTTCTTC. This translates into CAISDRGKDNEQFF.

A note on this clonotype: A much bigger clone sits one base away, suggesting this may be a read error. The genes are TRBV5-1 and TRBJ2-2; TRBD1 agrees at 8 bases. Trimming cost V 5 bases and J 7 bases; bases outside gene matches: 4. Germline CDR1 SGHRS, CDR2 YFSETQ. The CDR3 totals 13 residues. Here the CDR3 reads CASRDRVNGELFF. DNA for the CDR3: TGCGCCAGCAGGGACAGGGTGAACGGGGAGCTGTTTTTT.

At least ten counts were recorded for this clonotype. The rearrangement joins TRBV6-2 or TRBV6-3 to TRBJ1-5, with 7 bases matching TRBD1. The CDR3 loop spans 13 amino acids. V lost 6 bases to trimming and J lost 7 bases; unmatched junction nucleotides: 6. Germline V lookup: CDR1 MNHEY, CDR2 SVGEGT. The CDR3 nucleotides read TGTGCCAGCAGGGATGACAGGGAGCAGCCCCAGCATTTT. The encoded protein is CASRDDREQPQHF.

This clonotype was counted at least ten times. The CDR3 nucleotides are TGTGCCAGCAGTGAAGCGCTTTGGACAGGGGGCCCGGCTAATGAAAAACTGTTTTTT. Translating gives CASSEALWTGGPANEKLFF. The genes are TRBV2 and TRBJ1-4; TRBD1 aligns across 11 bases. V shed 0 bases and J 3 bases; nucleotides not matched to a gene: 9. Germline V gene sequence: CDR1 SNHLY, CDR2 FYNNEI. The CDR3 contains 19 residues.

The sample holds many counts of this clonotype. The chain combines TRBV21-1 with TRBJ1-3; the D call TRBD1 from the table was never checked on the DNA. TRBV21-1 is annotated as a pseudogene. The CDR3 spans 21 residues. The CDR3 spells CASSKVGGTGGKMGSGNTIYF. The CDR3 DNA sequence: TGTGCCAGCAGCAAAGTTGGTGGGACAGGGGGTAAAATGGGCTCTGGAAACACCATATATTTT.

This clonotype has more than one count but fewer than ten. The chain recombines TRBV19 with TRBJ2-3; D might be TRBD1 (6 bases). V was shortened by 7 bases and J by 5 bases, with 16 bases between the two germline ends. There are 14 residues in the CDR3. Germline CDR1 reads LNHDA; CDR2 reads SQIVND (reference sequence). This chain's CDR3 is CASTRGRWEDTQYF. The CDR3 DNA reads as TGTGCCAGTACCAGGGGCAGGTGGGAAGATACGCAGTATTTT.

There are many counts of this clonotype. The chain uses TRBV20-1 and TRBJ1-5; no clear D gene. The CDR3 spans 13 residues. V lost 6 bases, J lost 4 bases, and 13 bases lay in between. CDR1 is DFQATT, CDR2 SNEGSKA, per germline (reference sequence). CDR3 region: CSAIVVSNQPQHF. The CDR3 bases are TGCAGTGCCATAGTAGTTAGTAATCAGCCCCAGCATTTT.

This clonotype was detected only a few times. CDR3 nucleotide sequence: TGTGCCAGCAGTTACCATGCTAGCGGGGGCAATGAGCAGTTCTTC. Translation gives CASSYHASGGNEQFF. The chain has TRBV6-2 or TRBV6-3 and TRBJ2-1; 10 bases line up with TRBD2. The J segment lost 6 bases and the V segment lost 2 bases, leaving 4 bases of the junction unmatched. Germline values: CDR1 MNHEY, CDR2 SVGEGT. This CDR3 has 15 amino acids.

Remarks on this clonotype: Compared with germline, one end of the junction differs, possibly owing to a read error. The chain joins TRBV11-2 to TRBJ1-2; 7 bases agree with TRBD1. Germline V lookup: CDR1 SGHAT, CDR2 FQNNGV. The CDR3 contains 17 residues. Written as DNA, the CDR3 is TGTGCCAGCAGCTTAAGGACAGGACCGATAAAAGCCTATGGCGACACCTTC. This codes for CASSLRTGPIKAYGDTF.

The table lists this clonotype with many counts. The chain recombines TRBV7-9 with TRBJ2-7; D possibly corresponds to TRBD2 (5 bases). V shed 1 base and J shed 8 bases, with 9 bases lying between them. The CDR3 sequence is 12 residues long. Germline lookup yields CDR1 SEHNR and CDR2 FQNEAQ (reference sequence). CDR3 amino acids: CASSLELVKQYF. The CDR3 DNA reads TGTGCCAGCAGCTTAGAACTAGTCAAGCAGTACTTC.

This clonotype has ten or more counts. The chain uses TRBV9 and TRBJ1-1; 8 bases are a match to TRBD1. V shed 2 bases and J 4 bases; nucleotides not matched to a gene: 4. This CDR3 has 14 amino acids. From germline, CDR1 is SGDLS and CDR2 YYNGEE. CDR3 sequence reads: CASSVIQGGTEAFF. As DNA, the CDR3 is TGTGCCAGCAGCGTCATACAGGGGGGCACTGAAGCTTTCTTT.

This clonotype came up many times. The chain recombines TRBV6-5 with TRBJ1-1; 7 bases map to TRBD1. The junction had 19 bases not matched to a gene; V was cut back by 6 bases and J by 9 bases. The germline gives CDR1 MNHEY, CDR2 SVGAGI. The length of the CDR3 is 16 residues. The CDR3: CASSPSVGAGTDKAFF. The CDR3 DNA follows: TGTGCCAGCAGCCCCTCCGTGGGCGCCGGGACAGATAAAGCTTTCTTT.

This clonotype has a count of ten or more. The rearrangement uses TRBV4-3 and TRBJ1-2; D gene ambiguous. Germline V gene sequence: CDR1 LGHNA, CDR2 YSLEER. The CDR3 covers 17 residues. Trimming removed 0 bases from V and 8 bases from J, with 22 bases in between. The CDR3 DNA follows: TGCGCCAGCAGCCAAGATCCCGTGGCGAGGGCATCTGGAGGCTACACCTTC. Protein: CASSQDPVARASGGYTF.

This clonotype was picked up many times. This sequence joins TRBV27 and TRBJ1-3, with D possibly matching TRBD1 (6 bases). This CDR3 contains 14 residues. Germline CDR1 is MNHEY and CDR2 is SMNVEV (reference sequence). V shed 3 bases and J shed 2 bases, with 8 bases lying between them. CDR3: CASSFRGAGNTIYF. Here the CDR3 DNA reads TGTGCCAGCAGTTTCAGGGGCGCTGGAAACACCATATATTTT.

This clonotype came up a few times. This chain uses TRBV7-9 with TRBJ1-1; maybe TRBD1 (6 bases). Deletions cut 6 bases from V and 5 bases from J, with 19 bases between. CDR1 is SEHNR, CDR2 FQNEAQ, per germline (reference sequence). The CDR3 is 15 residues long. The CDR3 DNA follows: TGTGCCAGCAGTCCAGGGAGGGGGGGGTTTACTGAAGCTTTCTTT. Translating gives CASSPGRGGFTEAFF.

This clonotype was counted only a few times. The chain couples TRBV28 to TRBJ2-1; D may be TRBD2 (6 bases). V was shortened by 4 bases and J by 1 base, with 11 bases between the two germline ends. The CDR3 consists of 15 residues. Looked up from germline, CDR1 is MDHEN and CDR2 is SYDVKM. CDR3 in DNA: TGTGCCAGCAGTTCGAGACTAGGATCCTACAATGAGCAGTTCTTC. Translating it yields CASSSRLGSYNEQFF.

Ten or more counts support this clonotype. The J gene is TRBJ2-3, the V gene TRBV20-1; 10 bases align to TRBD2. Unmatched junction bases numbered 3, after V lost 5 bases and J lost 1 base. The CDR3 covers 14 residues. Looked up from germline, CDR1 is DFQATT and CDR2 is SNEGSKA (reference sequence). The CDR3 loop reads CSASLAGGTDTQYF. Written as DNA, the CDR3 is TGCAGTGCTTCCCTAGCGGGGGGCACAGATACGCAGTATTTT.

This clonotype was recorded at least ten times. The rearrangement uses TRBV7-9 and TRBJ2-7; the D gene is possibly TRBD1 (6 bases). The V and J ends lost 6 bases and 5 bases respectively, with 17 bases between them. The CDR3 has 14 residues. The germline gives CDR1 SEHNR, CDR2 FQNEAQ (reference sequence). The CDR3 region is CASSRTGSLNEQYF. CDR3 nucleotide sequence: TGTGCCAGCAGTCGAACAGGGTCTCTCAACGAGCAGTACTTC.

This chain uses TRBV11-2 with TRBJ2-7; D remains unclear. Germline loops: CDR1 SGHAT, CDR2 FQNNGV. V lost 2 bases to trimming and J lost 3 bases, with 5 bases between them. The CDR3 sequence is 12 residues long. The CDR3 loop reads CASSLNRYEQYF. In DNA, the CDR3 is TGTGCCAGCAGCTTAAACCGCTACGAGCAGTACTTC.

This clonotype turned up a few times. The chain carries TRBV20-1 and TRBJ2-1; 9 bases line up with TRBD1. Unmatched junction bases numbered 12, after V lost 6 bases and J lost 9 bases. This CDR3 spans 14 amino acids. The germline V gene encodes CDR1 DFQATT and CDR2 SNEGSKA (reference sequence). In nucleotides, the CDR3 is TGCAGTGCAAAAACCGGGACAGGGCTTCCTGAGCAGTTCTTC. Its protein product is CSAKTGTGLPEQFF.

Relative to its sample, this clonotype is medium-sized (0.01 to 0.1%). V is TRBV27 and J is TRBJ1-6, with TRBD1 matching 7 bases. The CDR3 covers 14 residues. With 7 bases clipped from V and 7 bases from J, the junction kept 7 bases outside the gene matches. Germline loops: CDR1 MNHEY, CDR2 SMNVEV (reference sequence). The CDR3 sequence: CASKLRQGNSPLHF. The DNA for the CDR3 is TGTGCCAGCAAGCTCCGACAGGGCAATTCACCCCTCCACTTT.

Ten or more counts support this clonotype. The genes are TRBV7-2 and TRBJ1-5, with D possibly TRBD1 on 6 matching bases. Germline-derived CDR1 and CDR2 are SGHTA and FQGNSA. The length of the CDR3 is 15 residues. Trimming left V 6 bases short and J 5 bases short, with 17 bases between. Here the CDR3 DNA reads TGTGCCAGCAGTCCCGGGGGGCGTAGGGATCAGCCCCAGCATTTT. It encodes CASSPGGRRDQPQHF.

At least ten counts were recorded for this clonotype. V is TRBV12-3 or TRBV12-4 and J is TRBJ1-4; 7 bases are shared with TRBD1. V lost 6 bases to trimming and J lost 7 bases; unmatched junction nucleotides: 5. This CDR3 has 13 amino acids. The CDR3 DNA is TGTGCCAGCAGCCCTACAGGGGTTGAAAAACTGTTTTTT. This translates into CASSPTGVEKLFF.

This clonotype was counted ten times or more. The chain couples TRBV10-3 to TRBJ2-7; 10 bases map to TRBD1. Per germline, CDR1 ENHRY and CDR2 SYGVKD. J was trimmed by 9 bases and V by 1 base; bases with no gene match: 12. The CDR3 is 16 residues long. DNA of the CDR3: TGTGCCATCAGTGAGTTGGGGACAGGGGTCCCCCCAGGGCAGTACTTC. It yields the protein CAISELGTGVPPGQYF.